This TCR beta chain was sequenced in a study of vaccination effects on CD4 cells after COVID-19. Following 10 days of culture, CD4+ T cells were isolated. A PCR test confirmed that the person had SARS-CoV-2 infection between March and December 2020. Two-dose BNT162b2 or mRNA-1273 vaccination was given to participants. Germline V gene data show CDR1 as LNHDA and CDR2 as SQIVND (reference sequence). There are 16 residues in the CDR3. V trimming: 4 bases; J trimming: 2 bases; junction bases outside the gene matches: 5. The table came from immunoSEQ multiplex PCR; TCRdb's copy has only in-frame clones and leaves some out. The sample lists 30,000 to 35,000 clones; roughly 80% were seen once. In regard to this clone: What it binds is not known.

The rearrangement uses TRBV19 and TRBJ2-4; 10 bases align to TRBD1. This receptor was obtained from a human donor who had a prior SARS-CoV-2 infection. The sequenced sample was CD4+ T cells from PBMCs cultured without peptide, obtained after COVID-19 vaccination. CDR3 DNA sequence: TGTGCCAGTAGTAGACAGGGGGCGATAACCAAAAACATTCAGTACTTC. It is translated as CASSRQGAITKNIQYF. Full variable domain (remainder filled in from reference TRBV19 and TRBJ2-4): DGGITQSPKYLFRKEGQNVTLSCEQNLNHDAMYWYRQDPGQGLRLIYYSQIVNDFQKGDIAEGYSVSREKKESFPLTVTSAQKNPTAFYLCASSRQGAITKNIQYFGAGTRLSVL.